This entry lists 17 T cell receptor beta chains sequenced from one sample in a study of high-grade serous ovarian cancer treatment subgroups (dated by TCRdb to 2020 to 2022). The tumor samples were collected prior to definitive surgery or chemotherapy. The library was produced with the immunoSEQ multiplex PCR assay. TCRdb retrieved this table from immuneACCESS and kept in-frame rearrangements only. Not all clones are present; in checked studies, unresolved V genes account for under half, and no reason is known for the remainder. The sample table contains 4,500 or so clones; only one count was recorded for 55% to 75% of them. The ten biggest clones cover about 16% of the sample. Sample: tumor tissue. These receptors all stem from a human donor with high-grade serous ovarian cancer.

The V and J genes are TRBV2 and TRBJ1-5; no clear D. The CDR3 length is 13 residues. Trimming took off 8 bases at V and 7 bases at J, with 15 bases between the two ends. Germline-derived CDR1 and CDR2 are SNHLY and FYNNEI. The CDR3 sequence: CASLSMAGQPQHF. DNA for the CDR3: TGTGCCAGCCTCTCAATGGCCGGCCAGCCCCAGCATTTT.

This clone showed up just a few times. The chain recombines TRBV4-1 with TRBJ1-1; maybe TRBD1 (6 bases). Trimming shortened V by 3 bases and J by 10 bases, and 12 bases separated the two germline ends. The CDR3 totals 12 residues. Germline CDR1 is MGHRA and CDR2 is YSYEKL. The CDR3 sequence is CASSHGGTGAFF. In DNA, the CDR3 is TGCGCCAGCAGCCATGGGGGCACCGGAGCTTTCTTT.

In DNA, the CDR3 is TGTGCCAGCAGCCCGAATGGGGGCTCCTACGAGCAGTACTTC. Protein sequence: CASSPNGGSYEQYF. This rearrangement joins TRBV7-2 to TRBJ2-7; D might be TRBD1 or TRBD2, each matching 5 bases. CDR1 is SGHTA and CDR2 is FQGNSA in the germline V gene. The CDR3 has 14 amino acids. Trimming cost V 5 bases and J 0 bases, with 11 bases left between them. Filled out from reference TRBV7-2 and TRBJ2-7, the complete variable domain reads GAGVSQSPSNKVTEKGKDVELRCDPISGHTALYWYRQSLGQGLEFLIYFQGNSAPDKSGLPSDRFSAERTGGSVSTLTIQRTQQEDSAVYLCASSPNGGSYEQYFGPGTRLTVT.

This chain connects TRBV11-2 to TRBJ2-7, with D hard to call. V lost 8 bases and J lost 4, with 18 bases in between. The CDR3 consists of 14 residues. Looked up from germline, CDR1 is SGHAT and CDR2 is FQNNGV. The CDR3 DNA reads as TGTGCCAGCGGCCCCCCGGCAGGACGTTACGAGCAGTACGTC. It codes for CASGPPAGRYEQYV.

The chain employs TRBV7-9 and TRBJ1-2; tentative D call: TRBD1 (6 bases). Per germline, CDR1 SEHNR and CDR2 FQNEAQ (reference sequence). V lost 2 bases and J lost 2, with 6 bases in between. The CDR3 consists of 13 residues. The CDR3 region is CASSLRGNYGYTF. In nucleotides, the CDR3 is TGTGCCAGCAGCTTAAGGGGGAACTATGGCTACACCTTC.

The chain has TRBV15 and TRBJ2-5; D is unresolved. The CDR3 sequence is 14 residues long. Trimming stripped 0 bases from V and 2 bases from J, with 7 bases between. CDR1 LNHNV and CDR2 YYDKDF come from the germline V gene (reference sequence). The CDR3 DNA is TGTGCCACCAGCAGAGAAAGGATTCAAGAGACCCAGTACTTC. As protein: CATSRERIQETQYF.

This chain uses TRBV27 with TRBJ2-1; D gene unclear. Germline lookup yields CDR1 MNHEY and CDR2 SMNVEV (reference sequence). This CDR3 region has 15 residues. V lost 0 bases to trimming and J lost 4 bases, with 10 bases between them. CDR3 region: CASSLSDGSYNEQFF. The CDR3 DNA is TGTGCCAGCAGTTTATCGGACGGCTCGTACAATGAGCAGTTCTTC.

CDR3 coding DNA: TGCGCCAGCACCCCGTACGGGCCCTCGAACACTGAAGCTTTCTTT. Translation gives CASTPYGPSNTEAFF. The chain recombines TRBV5-1 with TRBJ1-1; no clear D. The CDR3 has 15 amino acids. V was clipped by 6 bases and J by 1 base, with 16 bases between them. Germline V lookup: CDR1 SGHRS, CDR2 YFSETQ.

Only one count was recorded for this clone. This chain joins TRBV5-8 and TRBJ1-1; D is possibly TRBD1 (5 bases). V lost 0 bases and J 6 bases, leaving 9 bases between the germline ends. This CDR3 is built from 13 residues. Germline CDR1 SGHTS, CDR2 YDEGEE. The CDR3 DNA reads TGTGCCAGCAGCTTGGGAGGGGTGGCTGAAGCTTTCTTT. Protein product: CASSLGGVAEAFF.

The CDR3 region has the DNA TGTGCCACCGGATACACAGATACGCAGTATTTT. This gives the protein CATGYTDTQYF. The V gene is TRBV19, the J gene TRBJ2-3; D gene uncertain. The CDR3 has 11 residues. Germline lookup yields CDR1 LNHDA and CDR2 SQIVND (reference sequence). Trimming stripped 10 bases from V and 2 bases from J, with 7 bases between.

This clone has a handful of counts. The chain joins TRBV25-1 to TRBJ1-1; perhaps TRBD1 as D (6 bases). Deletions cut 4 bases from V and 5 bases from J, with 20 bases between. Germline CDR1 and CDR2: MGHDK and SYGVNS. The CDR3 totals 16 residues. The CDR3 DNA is TGTGCCAGCAGTGGAGACCCCGGCAGGGGAGGAACTGAAGCTTTCTTT. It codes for CASSGDPGRGGTEAFF.

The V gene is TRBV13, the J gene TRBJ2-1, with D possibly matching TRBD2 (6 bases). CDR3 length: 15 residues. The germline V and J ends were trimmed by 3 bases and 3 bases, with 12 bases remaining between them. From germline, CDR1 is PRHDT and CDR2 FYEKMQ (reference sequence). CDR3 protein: CASSLGSGIYNEQFF. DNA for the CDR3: TGTGCCAGCAGCTTGGGTAGCGGAATCTACAATGAGCAGTTCTTC.

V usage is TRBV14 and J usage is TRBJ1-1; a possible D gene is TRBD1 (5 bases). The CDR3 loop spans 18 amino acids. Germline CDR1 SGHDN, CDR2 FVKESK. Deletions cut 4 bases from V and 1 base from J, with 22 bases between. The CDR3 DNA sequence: TGTGCCAGCAGCCTCTCTGGGGGGGGTTTCACATCGAACACTGAAGCTTTCTTT. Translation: CASSLSGGGFTSNTEAFF.

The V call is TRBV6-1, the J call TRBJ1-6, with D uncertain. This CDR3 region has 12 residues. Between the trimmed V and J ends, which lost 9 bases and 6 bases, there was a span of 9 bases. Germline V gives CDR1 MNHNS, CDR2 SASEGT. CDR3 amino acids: CASGLPNSPLHF. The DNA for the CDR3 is TGTGCCAGTGGACTGCCTAATTCACCCCTCCACTTT.

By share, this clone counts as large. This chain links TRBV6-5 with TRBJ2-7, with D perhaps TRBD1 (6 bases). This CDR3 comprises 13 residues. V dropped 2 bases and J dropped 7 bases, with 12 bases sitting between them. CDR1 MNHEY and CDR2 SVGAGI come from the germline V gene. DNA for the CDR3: TGTGCCAGCAGTTACGGGGACAAGTTGGAGCAGTACTTC. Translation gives CASSYGDKLEQYF.

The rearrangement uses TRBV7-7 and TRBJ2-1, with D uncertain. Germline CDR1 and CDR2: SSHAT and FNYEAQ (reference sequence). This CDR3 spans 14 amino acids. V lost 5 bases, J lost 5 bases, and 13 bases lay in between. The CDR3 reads CASSIDVTHNEQFF. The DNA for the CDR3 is TGTGCCAGCAGCATAGACGTAACCCACAATGAGCAGTTCTTC.

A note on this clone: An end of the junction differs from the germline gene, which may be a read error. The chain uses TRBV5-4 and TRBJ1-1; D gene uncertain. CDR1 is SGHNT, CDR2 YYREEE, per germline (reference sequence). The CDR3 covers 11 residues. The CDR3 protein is CAGSLVWELSF. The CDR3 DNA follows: TGTGCCGGCAGCTTAGTATGGGAGCTTTCTTTT.